This T cell receptor (beta chain) was documented in a study of identical twins (dated by TCRdb to the mid-2010s). Background for the entire study: The study deep-sequenced TCR alpha and beta repertoires from monozygotic twins, unrelated adults of various ages and cord blood to test whether fetal clonotypes persist. To rule out contamination, replicate twin experiments were performed at different times with different library preparation protocols.

Only healthy Caucasian donors were included. Miltenyi CD45RO+ enrichment and human naive T-cell isolation kits were used to isolate memory (CD45RO+) and naive T cells from PBMC. In the case of this clonotype: Its antigen has not been determined. Base qualities are missing; no much larger clone stands one base away.

The germline V gene gives CDR1 as SGHRS and CDR2 as YFSETQ. V lost 3 bases and J lost 4 bases; the stretch between them is 14 bases long. From cysteine to phenylalanine, the CDR3 is 15 amino acids long. The only DNA kept is the CDR3, 45 bases in frame from the first base. The paper as a whole reports these results and caveats: Compared with coincidental sharing between unrelated individuals, out-of-frame TCR alpha sequences shared between twins showed an excess of sequences with low generation probability. Abundant cord blood beta clonotypes had fewer insertions, young adult naive repertoires showed a similar but weaker trend, and memory repertoires showed no such trend. Because the same donors could not be followed over many years, conclusions were based on cross-sectional statistical analysis. The excess sharing between twins in beta out-of-frame sequences was weaker because fewer shared sequences reduced the signal-to-noise ratio. Invariant T cells such as MAIT and iNKT could partly confound zero-insertion analyses, though diverse VJ usage argued against this for most clonotypes. In monozygotic twins, recombination models systematically underestimated out-of-frame TCR alpha sharing, but the models matched the sharing seen between unrelated individuals.

The library was built by means of 5' RACE. Sequenced using an Illumina HiSeq 2000. A universal primer binding site was introduced by template switching, and a unique molecular identifier was present in the final cDNA, enabling accurate counting of TCR cDNA molecules. First-strand cDNA for TCR alpha and beta chains was synthesized from specific primers in the conserved constant-segment region. To control for contamination, each cDNA library was double barcoded with a SMART-Mk sample barcode plus Illumina barcodes. TruSeq adapter sequences and Illumina sample barcodes were added in two successive PCR steps. TCR alpha and beta cDNA libraries were sequenced on the Illumina HiSeq platform with custom primers. The original pipeline was this. MiGEC was used to process raw reads and extract unique molecular identifiers, and MiXCR was used to find CDR3 positions. Recombination models were inferred per individual with the repgenHMM and IGoR tools using an EM algorithm. The analysis of shared clonotypes was done with the tcR package in R, with sharing normalized by the product of cloneset sizes. To study raw recombination without the effects of thymic and clonal selection, out-of-frame nonproductive sequences were analyzed. TCRdb's own reprocessing of the public reads used fastp at Q25 and MiXCR and kept productive beta chains. Records with the same CDR3 protein are collapsed into one entry carrying the most frequent genes and DNA. The V and J calls and clone size are TCRdb's, not the authors'. A total of about 240,000 distinct CDR3 sequences appear in this sample, approximately 10% of them only once. 9% to 10% of the sample is held by the ten biggest clonotypes.

The chain was built from TRBV5-1 and TRBJ1-5; confidence is insufficient to name the D gene. The TCR originated in a middle-aged man in good health. The sequenced sample was memory T cells sorted from blood. This specimen's cell subset or site label, interpreted: CD45RO+ enriched T cells. The CDR3 is CASSSIPGPNQPQHF. The bases read TGCGCCAGCAGCTCGATCCCAGGACCAAATCAGCCCCAGCATTTT.